This passage covers 22 T cell receptor beta chains from one sample sequenced in a study of PD-L1 blockade in urothelial cancer. Some clones are missing from TCRdb's copy, which holds only in-frame ones; the method was immunoSEQ multiplex PCR. The data contain 35,000 to 55,000 clones, about 80% of them singletons. Time point given: peripheral blood 6 weeks after treatment start. Source: PBMCs, taken around atezolizumab (anti-PD-L1) treatment. These TCRs come from a man aged 60 to 75 with urothelial cancer.

This chain connects TRBV13 to TRBJ1-1; 7 bases line up with TRBD1. The CDR3 is 16 amino acids. The trim removed 5 bases at V and 2 bases at J, leaving 11 bases unmatched. Germline-derived CDR1 and CDR2 are PRHDT and FYEKMQ (reference sequence). CDR3 coding DNA: TGTGCCAGCAGCCTACGACAGGGTTCCGGTAACACTGAAGCTTTCTTT. Amino acid sequence: CASSLRQGSGNTEAFF.

The chain is built from TRBV10-3 and TRBJ2-5; D might be TRBD2 (5 bases). From germline, CDR1 is ENHRY and CDR2 SYGVKD. The CDR3 covers 15 residues. V was pared by 0 bases and J by 4 bases, with 12 bases between. CDR3 in amino acids: CAISESRERGETQYF. The CDR3 DNA sequence: TGTGCCATCAGTGAGTCGAGGGAACGGGGAGAGACCCAGTACTTC.

The chain employs TRBV4-2 and TRBJ2-7, with 8 bases aligning to TRBD1. V dropped 6 bases and J dropped 3; count of bases not matched to a gene: 10. The CDR3 length is 15 residues. Germline assignment: CDR1 LGHNA and CDR2 YNFKEQ. CDR3 residues: CASRQTGTGGYEQYF. As DNA, the CDR3 is TGTGCCAGCAGGCAGACCGGGACAGGTGGCTACGAGCAGTACTTC.

The chain combines TRBV27 with TRBJ2-2; D perhaps matches TRBD1 (6 bases). V lost 5 bases, J lost 1 base, and 8 bases lay in between. CDR3 length: 14 residues. CDR1 is MNHEY, CDR2 SMNVEV, per germline (reference sequence). The CDR3 DNA sequence: TGTGCCAGCAGTCTGGACAGGAACACCGGGGAGCTGTTTTTT. Its protein product is CASSLDRNTGELFF.

This sequence joins TRBV19 and TRBJ1-1, with D maybe TRBD1 (5 bases). The V and J ends lost 5 bases and 3 bases respectively, with 19 bases between them. The V gene's germline CDR1 is LNHDA and CDR2 SQIVND (reference sequence). The CDR3 covers 16 residues. Here the CDR3 reads CASSAPGRPGDTEAFF. The CDR3 DNA sequence: TGTGCCAGTAGTGCACCAGGACGGCCGGGGGACACTGAAGCTTTCTTT.

The V call is TRBV9, the J call TRBJ2-3; 10 positions agree with TRBD1. Germline V lookup: CDR1 SGDLS, CDR2 YYNGEE. CDR3 length: 17 residues. V gave up 0 bases and J gave up 4 bases; unmatched junction bases: 8. CDR3 DNA sequence: TGTGCCAGCAGCGTAGGACAGGGGGCGCAATTAGCAGATACGCAGTATTTT. Translating it yields CASSVGQGAQLADTQYF.

The table lists this clone with a few counts. The chain links TRBV6-5 to TRBJ1-6; TRBD1 matches 9 bases. The germline V gene encodes CDR1 MNHEY and CDR2 SVGAGI. V trimming: 5 bases; J trimming: 10 bases; junction bases outside the gene matches: 3. The CDR3 is 13 residues long. As DNA, the CDR3 is TGTGCCAGCAGTACGACAGGGGGATCACCCCTCCACTTT. It yields the protein CASSTTGGSPLHF.

CDR3 protein: CASRPQATNEKLFF. The CDR3 DNA is TGTGCCAGCAGGCCTCAGGCAACTAATGAAAAACTGTTTTTT. The V gene is TRBV2, the J gene TRBJ1-4; D not resolved. There are 14 residues in the CDR3. Trimming cost V 6 bases and J 0 bases, with 8 bases left between them. Germline-derived CDR1 and CDR2 are SNHLY and FYNNEI.

V gene TRBV29-1 combines with J gene TRBJ1-1; TRBD1 aligns across 8 bases. V shed 7 bases and J 2 bases; nucleotides not matched to a gene: 9. The CDR3 is 14 residues long. CDR1 and CDR2 from the germline V gene are SQVTM and ANQGSEA. The CDR3 sequence: CSAGQDRANTEAFF. CDR3 bases: TGCAGCGCCGGACAGGACAGGGCCAACACTGAAGCTTTCTTT.

The J gene is TRBJ2-5, the V gene TRBV10-3; 9 bases line up with TRBD2. V was pared by 5 bases and J by 1 base, with 8 bases of the junction left unmatched. This CDR3 has 16 residues. The V gene's germline CDR1 is ENHRY and CDR2 SYGVKD. CDR3 sequence reads: CAISFVAGERQETQYF. The CDR3, as DNA: TGTGCCATCAGTTTTGTAGCGGGGGAGCGCCAAGAGACCCAGTACTTC.

The chain combines TRBV6-1 with TRBJ2-7; maybe TRBD1 (6 bases). The CDR3 extends over 14 amino acids. The ends were cut back, 1 base at V and 4 bases at J, with 11 bases in the middle. The germline gives CDR1 MNHNS, CDR2 SASEGT. The CDR3: CASSEGGQFYEQYF. The CDR3, as DNA: TGTGCCAGCAGTGAAGGAGGACAGTTTTACGAGCAGTACTTC.

This rearrangement joins TRBV6-4 to TRBJ2-7; D might be TRBD1 (5 bases). Germline assignment: CDR1 MRHNA and CDR2 SNTAGT. V was trimmed by 9 bases and J by 3 bases, leaving 24 bases between them. The CDR3 has 16 amino acids. The CDR3 nucleotides are TGTGCCAGGATTCCCCAGGGTAGTCCTACCGACTACGAGCAGTACTTC. The encoded protein is CARIPQGSPTDYEQYF.

This sequence joins TRBV7-2 and TRBJ2-7; 8 bases fit TRBD1. This CDR3 region has 14 residues. CDR1 and CDR2 (germline): SGHTA, FQGNSA. V lost 5 bases to trimming and J lost 2 bases; unmatched junction nucleotides: 5. CDR3 sequence reads: CASSEWTGPYEQYF. CDR3 nucleotides: TGTGCCAGCAGCGAGTGGACAGGGCCCTACGAGCAGTACTTC. Full variable domain (rest looked up from reference TRBV7-2 and TRBJ2-7): GAGVSQSPSNKVTEKGKDVELRCDPISGHTALYWYRQSLGQGLEFLIYFQGNSAPDKSGLPSDRFSAERTGGSVSTLTIQRTQQEDSAVYLCASSEWTGPYEQYFGPGTRLTVT.

J is TRBJ2-4 and V is TRBV4-2; 8 bases line up with TRBD2. Germline CDR1 is LGHNA and CDR2 is YNFKEQ. The trim removed 4 bases at V and 6 bases at J, leaving 14 bases unmatched. The length of the CDR3 is 17 residues. CDR3 coding DNA: TGTGCCAGCAGCCCCCTGCTCGCACGGGGGGGCTCAAACATTCAGTACTTC. Its protein product is CASSPLLARGGSNIQYF.

Only one count was recorded for this clone. The gene calls are TRBV6-1 and TRBJ2-2; D is perhaps TRBD1 (6 bases). This CDR3 has 14 residues. Deletions cut 1 base from V and 6 bases from J, with 9 bases between. In germline, CDR1 is MNHNS, CDR2 SASEGT. The CDR3 nucleotides read TGTGCCAGCAGTGAAGGGGGGCAATCCGGGGAGCTGTTTTTT. Protein: CASSEGGQSGELFF.

The chain has TRBV7-2 and TRBJ2-7; the D gene is possibly TRBD2 (7 bases). Germline V lookup: CDR1 SGHTA, CDR2 FQGNSA. V was shortened by 5 bases and J by 3 bases, with 17 bases between the two germline ends. This CDR3 contains 15 residues. CDR3 protein: CASSPGGGLVYEQYF. The DNA of the CDR3 is TGTGCCAGCAGCCCTGGGGGGGGCCTGGTCTACGAGCAGTACTTC.

This sequence joins TRBV2 and TRBJ1-6; possibly TRBD1 for D (5 bases). This CDR3 region has 15 residues. V was clipped by 1 base and J by 5 bases, with 9 bases between them. CDR1 is SNHLY and CDR2 is FYNNEI in the germline V gene. The DNA of the CDR3 is TGTGCCAGCAGTGAAGTGCCGGGGGATAATTCACCCCTCCACTTT. Its translation: CASSEVPGDNSPLHF.

This chain connects TRBV7-8 to TRBJ2-7, with 9 nucleotides matching TRBD2. Trimming at V came to 0 bases and at J to 2 bases, leaving 2 bases not matched to a gene. CDR1 and CDR2 from the germline V gene are SGHVS and FQNEAQ. The length of the CDR3 is 15 residues. CDR3 protein: CASSLAGLAAYEQYF. CDR3 nucleotide sequence: TGTGCCAGCAGCTTAGCGGGACTAGCTGCCTACGAGCAGTACTTC.

The V and J genes are TRBV9 and TRBJ2-7; 8 bases agree with TRBD2. The CDR3 runs 15 residues. Germline trimming cut 0 bases from V and 7 bases from J; bases unmatched to any gene: 9. CDR1 and CDR2 (germline): SGDLS, YYNGEE. The DNA for the CDR3 is TGTGCCAGCAGCGTAGGGGGTAGCGGGGTCCTGGAGCAGTACTTC. This codes for CASSVGGSGVLEQYF.

The chain carries TRBV19 and TRBJ1-2; weak D call: TRBD1 (6 bases). The CDR3 length is 13 residues. Trimming pared 9 bases from V and 0 bases from J, leaving 11 bases between. Per the germline V gene, CDR1 is LNHDA and CDR2 is SQIVND (reference sequence). The CDR3 here is CASQDRANYGYTF. CDR3 DNA: TGTGCCAGCCAGGACAGAGCTAACTATGGCTACACCTTC.

The genes are TRBV5-1 and TRBJ1-1; D is ambiguous. The length of the CDR3 is 16 residues. V dropped 0 bases and J dropped 1 base, with 13 bases sitting between them. Germline V CDR1 and CDR2: SGHRS, YFSETQ. The CDR3 DNA reads as TGCGCCAGCAGCTTGGGCGGGGTCTTGGGGAACACTGAAGCTTTCTTT. Its protein product is CASSLGGVLGNTEAFF.

The chain has TRBV29-1 and TRBJ1-5; 9 nucleotides match TRBD1. After removal of 5 bases from V and 4 bases from J, the junction contained 6 bases not matched to a gene. The germline V gene has CDR1 SQVTM and CDR2 ANQGSEA. The CDR3 length is 14 residues. The CDR3 nucleotides read TGCAGCGTTTCCGGGACAGGGAGTAATCAGCCCCAGCATTTT. The encoded protein is CSVSGTGSNQPQHF.